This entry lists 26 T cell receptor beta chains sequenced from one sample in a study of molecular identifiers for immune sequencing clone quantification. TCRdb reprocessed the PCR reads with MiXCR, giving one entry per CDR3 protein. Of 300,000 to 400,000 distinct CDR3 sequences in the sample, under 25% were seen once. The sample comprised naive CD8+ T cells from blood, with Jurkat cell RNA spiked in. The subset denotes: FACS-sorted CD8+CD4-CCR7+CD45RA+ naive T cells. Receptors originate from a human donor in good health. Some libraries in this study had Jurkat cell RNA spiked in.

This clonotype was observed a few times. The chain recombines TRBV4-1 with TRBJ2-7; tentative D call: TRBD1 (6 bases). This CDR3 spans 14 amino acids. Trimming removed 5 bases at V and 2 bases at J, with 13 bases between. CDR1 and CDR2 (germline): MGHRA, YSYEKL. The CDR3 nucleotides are TGCGCCAGCAGCTCCCGGGACATTGCCTACGAGCAGTACTTC. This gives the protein CASSSRDIAYEQYF.

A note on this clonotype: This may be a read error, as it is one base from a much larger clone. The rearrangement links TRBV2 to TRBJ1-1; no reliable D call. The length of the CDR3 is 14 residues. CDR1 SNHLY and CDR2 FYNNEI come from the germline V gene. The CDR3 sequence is CATSIKVGGFEAFF. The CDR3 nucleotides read TGTGCCACCAGTATAAAGGTCGGAGGGTTTGAAGCTTTCTTT.

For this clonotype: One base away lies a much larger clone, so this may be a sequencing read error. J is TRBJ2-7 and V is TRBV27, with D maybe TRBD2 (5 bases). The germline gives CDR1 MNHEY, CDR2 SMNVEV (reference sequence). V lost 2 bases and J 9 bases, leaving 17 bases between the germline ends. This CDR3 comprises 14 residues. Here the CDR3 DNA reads TGTGCCAGCAGTTTAAGGTTAGGGATCGGAGGGCAGTACTTC. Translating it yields CASSLRLGIGGQYF.

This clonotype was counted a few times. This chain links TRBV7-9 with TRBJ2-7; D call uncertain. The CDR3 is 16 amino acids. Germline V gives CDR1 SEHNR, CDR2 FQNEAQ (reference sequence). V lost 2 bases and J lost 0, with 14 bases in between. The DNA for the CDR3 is TGTGCCAGCAGCTTACCCGACGGAGCGAGCTCCTACGAGCAGTACTTC. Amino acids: CASSLPDGASSYEQYF.

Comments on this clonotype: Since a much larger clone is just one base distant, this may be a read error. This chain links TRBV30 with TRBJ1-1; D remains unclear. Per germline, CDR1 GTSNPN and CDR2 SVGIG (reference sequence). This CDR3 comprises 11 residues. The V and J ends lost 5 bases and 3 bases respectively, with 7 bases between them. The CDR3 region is CAWDLDTEAFF. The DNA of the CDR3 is TGTGCCTGGGATTTGGACACTGAAGCTTTCTTT. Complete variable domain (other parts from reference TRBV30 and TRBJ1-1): SQTIHQWPATLVQPVGSPLSLECTVEGTSNPNLYWYRQAAGRGLQLLFYSVGIGQISSEVPQNLSASRPQDRQFILSSKKLLLSDSGFYLCAWDLDTEAFFGQGTRLTVV.

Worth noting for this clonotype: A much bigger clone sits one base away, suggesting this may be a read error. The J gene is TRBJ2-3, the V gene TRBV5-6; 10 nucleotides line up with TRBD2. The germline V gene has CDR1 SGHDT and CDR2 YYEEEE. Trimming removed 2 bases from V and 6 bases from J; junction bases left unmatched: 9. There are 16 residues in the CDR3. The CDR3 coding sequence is TGTGCCAGCAGCTTCCAAGCGGGGGGGCCGGCGGATACGCAGTATTTT. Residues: CASSFQAGGPADTQYF.

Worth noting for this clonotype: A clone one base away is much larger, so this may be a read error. The CDR3 bases are TGCAGCGTTGAAGGGGCTGGGACTAGCGGGGAATACACAGATACGCAGTATTTT. Encoded protein: CSVEGAGTSGEYTDTQYF. This sequence joins TRBV29-1 and TRBJ2-3; TRBD2 agrees at 13 bases. This CDR3 spans 18 amino acids. CDR1 and CDR2 (germline): SQVTM, ANQGSEA. V gave up 1 base and J gave up 2 bases; unmatched junction bases: 9.

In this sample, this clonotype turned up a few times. In DNA form, the CDR3 reads TGTGCCACACAGGGGTTTGACTATGGCTACACCTTC. Protein sequence: CATQGFDYGYTF. The chain has TRBV2 and TRBJ1-2, with 7 bases identical to TRBD1. CDR3 length: 12 residues. Trimming removed 10 bases from V and 3 bases from J; junction bases left unmatched: 5. CDR1 and CDR2 (germline): SNHLY, FYNNEI.

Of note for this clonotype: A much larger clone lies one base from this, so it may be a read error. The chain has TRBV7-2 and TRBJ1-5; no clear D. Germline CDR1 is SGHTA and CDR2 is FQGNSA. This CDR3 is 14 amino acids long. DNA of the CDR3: TGTGCCAGCAGCTTAGGGGGTTCCGACCAGCCCCAGCGTTTT. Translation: CASSLGGSDQPQRF.

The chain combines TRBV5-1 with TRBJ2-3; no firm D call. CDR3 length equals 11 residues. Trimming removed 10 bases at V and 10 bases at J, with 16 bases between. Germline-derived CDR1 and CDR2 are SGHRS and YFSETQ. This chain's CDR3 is CARLIEDAQYF. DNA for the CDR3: TGCGCCCGCCTAATTGAGGATGCGCAGTATTTT.

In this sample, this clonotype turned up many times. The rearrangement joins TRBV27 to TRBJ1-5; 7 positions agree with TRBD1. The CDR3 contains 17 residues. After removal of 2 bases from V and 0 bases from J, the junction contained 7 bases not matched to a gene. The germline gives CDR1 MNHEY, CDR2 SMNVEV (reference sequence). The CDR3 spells CASSLVGTVRSNQPQHF. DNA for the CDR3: TGTGCCAGCAGTTTAGTCGGGACAGTCCGTAGCAATCAGCCCCAGCATTTT.

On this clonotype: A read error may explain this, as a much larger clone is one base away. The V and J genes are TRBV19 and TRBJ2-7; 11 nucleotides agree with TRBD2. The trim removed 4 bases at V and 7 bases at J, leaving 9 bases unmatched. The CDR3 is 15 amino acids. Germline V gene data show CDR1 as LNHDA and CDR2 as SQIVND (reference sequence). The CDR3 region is CASSRMTSGTVEQYF. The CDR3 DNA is TGTGCCAGTAGTAGGATGACTAGCGGGACGGTAGAGCAGTACTTC.

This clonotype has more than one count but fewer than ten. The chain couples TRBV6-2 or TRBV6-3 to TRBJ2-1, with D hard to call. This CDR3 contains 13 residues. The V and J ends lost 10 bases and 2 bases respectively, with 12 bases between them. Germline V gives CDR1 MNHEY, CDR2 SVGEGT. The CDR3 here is CATSLSAYNEQFF. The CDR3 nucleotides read TGTGCCACCTCGTTGAGTGCCTACAATGAGCAGTTCTTC.

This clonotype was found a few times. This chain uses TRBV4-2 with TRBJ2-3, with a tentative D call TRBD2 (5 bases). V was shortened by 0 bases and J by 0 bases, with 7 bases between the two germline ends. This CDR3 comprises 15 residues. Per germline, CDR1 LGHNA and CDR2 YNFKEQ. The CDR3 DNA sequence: TGTGCCAGCAGCCAAGAACGGGGAAGCACAGATACGCAGTATTTT. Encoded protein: CASSQERGSTDTQYF.

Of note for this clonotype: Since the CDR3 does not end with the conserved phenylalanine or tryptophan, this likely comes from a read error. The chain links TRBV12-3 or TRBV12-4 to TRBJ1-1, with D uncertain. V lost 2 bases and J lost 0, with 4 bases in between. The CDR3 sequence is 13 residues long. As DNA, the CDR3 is TGTGCCAGCAGTTTAAGGCTGAACACTGAAGCTTTCTCT. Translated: CASSLRLNTEAFS.

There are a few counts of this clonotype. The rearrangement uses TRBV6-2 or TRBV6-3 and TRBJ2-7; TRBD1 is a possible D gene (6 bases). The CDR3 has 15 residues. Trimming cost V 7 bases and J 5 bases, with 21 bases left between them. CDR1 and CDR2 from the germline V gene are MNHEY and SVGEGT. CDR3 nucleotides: TGTGCCAGCAACACCCGGGACACCTCACCCCACGAGCAGTACTTC. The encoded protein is CASNTRDTSPHEQYF.

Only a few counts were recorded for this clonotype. The CDR3 reads CSVEGAPQAFF. CDR3 DNA: TGCAGCGTTGAAGGAGCCCCCCAGGCTTTCTTT. This chain links TRBV29-1 with TRBJ1-1; D is unclear. The CDR3 runs 11 residues. Germline V CDR1 and CDR2: SQVTM, ANQGSEA. V shed 1 base and J shed 11 bases, with 11 bases lying between them.

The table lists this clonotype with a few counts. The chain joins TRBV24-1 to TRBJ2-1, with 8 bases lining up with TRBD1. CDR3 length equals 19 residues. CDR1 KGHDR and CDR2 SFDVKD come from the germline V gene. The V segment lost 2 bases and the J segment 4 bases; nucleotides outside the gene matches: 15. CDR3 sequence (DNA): TGTGCCACCAGTGATTCGCTCTCGAAACAGGGGGACCCGTACAATGAGCAGTTCTTC. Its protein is CATSDSLSKQGDPYNEQFF.

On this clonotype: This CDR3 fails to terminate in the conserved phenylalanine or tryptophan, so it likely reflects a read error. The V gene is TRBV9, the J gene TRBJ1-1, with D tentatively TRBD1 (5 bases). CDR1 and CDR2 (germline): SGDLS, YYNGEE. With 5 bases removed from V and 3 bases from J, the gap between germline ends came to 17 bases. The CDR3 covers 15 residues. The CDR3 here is CASRGIRELDTEAFL. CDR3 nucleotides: TGTGCCAGCAGAGGAATCAGGGAATTGGACACTGAAGCTTTCCTT.

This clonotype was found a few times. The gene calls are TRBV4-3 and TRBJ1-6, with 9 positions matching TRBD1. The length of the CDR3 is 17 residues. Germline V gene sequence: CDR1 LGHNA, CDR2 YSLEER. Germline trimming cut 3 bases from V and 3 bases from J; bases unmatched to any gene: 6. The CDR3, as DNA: TGCGCCAGCAGCCAGGGGACAGGGTCCCTCTATAATTCACCCCTCCACTTT. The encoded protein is CASSQGTGSLYNSPLHF.

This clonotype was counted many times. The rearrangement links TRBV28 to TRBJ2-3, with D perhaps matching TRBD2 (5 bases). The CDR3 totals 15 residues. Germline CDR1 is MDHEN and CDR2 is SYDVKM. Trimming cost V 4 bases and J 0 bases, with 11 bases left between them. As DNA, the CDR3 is TGTGCCAGCAGTTATATGAGGGAAAGCACAGATACGCAGTATTTT. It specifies CASSYMRESTDTQYF. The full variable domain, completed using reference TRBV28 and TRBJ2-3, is DVKVTQSSRYLVKRTGEKVFLECVQDMDHENMFWYRQDPGLGLRLIYFSYDVKMKEKGDIPEGYSVSREKKERFSLILESASTNQTSMYLCASSYMRESTDTQYFGPGTRLTVL.

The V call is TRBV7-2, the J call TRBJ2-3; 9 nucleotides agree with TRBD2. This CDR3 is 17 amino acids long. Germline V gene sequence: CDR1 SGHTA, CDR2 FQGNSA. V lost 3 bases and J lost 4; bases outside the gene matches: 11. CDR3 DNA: TGTGCCAGCAGCTTGCGGGGTCTAGCGGGAAGGTCAGATACGCAGTATTTT. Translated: CASSLRGLAGRSDTQYF.

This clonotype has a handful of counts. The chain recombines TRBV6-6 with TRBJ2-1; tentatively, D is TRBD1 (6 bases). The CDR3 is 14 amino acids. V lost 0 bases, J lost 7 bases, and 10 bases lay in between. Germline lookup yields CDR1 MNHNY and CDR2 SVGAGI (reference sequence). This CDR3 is CASSYSRGSNEQFF. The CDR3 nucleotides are TGTGCCAGCAGTTACTCGAGGGGGAGTAATGAGCAGTTCTTC.

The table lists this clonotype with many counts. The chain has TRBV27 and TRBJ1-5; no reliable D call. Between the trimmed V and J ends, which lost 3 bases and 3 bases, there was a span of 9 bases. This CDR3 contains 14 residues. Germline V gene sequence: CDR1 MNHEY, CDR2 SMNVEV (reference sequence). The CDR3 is CASSFAGFNQPQHF. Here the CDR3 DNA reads TGTGCCAGCAGTTTCGCCGGATTCAATCAGCCCCAGCATTTT.

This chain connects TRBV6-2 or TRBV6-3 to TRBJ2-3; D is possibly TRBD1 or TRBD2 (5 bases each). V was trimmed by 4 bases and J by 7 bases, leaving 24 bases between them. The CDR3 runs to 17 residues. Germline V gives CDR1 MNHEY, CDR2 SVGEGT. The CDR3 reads CASSCHGAEFEAYTQYF. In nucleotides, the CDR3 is TGTGCCAGCAGTTGCCACGGGGCAGAGTTTGAGGCATATACGCAGTATTTT.

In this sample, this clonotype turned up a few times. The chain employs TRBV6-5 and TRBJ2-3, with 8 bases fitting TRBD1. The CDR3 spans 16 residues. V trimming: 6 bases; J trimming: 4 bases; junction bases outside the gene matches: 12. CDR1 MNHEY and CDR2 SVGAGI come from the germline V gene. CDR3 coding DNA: TGTGCCAGCAGGTCATCTCAGGGGGCTAGCTCAGATACGCAGTATTTT. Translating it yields CASRSSQGASSDTQYF.